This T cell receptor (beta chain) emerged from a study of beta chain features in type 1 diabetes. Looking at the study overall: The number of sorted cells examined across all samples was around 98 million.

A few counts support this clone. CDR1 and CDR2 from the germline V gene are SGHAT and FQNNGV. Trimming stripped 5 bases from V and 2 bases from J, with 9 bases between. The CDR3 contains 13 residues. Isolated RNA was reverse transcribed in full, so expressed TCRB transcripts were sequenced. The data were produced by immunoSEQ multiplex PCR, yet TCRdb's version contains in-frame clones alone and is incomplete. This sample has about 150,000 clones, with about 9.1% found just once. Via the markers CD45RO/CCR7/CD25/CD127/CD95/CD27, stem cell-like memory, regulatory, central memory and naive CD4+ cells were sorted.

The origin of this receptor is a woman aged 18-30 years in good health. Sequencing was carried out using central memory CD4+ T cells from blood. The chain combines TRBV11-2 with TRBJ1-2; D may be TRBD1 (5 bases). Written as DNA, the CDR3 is TGTGCCAGCAGCATCTCAGGGAACTATGGCTACACCTTC. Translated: CASSISGNYGYTF.